Below are 4 T cell receptor beta chains sequenced from a single sample in a study of identical twins. In TCRdb, the 5' RACE reads were re-called with MiXCR into one record per CDR3 protein. The table records approximately 190,000 distinct CDR3 sequences, around a sixth of them present only once. This sample was also put to use in a study of T cells expressing NK-cell markers.

The material sequenced was CD8+ T cells sorted from blood. The receptors shown here come from a woman aged 18-29 years in good health.

The chain employs TRBV6-4 and TRBJ2-3; D remains ambiguous. CDR3 length: 15 amino acids. The germline gives CDR1 MRHNA, CDR2 SNTAGT. V was clipped by 2 bases and J by 0 bases, with 9 bases between them. As DNA, the CDR3 is TGTGCCAGCAGTGACAGGGCCGGGAGCACAGATACGCAGTATTTT. Its protein is CASSDRAGSTDTQYF.

The V call is TRBV4-3, the J call TRBJ2-1; 10 bases are shared with TRBD2. Germline lookup yields CDR1 LGHNA and CDR2 YSLEER. CDR3 size: 17 residues. With 5 bases clipped from V and 0 bases from J, the junction kept 7 bases outside the gene matches. The CDR3, as DNA: TGCGCCAGCAGCTTAGGACTAGCGGATAGCTCCTACAATGAGCAGTTCTTC. It is translated as CASSLGLADSSYNEQFF.

The rearrangement uses TRBV24-1 and TRBJ2-3; D possibly corresponds to TRBD2 (6 bases). V lost 1 base and J lost 1, with 11 bases in between. Germline-derived CDR1 and CDR2 are KGHDR and SFDVKD. The CDR3 sequence is 16 residues long. CDR3 sequence reads: CATSDFSGFRTDTQYF. The CDR3 nucleotides read TGTGCCACCAGTGATTTCAGCGGGTTCCGCACAGATACGCAGTATTTT.

There are many counts of this clonotype. V usage is TRBV3-1 and J usage is TRBJ2-7; D possibly uses TRBD1 or TRBD2 (5 bases each). The CDR3 consists of 13 residues. Per germline, CDR1 LGHDT and CDR2 YNNKEL (reference sequence). V lost 6 bases, J lost 2 bases, and 11 bases lay in between. The CDR3 nucleotides read TGTGCCAGCAGTCCGGGACCGACCTACGAGCAGTACTTC. Its translation is CASSPGPTYEQYF.